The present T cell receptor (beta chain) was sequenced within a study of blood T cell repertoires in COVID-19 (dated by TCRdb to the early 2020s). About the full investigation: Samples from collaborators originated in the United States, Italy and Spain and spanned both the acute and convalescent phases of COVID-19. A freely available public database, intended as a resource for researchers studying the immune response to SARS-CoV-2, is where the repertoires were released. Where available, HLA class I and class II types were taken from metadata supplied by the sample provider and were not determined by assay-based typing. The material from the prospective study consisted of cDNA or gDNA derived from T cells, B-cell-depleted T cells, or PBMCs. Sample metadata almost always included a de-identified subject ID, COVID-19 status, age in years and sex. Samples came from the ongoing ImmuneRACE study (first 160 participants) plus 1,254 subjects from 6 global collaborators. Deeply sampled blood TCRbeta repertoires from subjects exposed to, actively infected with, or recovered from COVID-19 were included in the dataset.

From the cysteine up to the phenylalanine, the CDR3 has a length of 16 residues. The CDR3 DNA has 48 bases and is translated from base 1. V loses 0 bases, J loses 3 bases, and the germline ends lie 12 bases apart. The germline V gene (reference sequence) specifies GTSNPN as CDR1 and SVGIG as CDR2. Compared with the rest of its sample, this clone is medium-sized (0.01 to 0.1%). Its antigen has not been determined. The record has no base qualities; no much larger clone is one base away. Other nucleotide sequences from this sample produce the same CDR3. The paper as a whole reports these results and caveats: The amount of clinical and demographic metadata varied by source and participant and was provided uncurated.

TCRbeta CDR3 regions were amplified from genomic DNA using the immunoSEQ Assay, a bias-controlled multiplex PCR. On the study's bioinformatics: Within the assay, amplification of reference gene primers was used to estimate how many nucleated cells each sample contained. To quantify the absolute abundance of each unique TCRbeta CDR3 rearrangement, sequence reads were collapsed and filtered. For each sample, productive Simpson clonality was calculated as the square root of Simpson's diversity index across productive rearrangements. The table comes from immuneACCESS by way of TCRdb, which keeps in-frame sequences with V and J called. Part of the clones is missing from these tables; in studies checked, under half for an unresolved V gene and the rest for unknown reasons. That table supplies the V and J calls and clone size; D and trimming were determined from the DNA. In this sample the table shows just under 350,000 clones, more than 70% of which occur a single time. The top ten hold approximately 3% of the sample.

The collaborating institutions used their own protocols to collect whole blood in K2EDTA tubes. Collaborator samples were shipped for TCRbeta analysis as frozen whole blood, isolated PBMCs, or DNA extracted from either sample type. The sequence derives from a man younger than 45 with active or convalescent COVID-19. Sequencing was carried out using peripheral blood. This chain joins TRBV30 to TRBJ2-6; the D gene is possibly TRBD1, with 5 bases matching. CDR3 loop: CAWSVPQGNGANVLTF. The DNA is TGTGCCTGGAGTGTCCCCCAGGGAAATGGGGCCAACGTCCTGACTTTC. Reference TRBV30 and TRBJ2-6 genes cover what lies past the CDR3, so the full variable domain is SQTIHQWPATLVQPVGSPLSLECTVEGTSNPNLYWYRQAAGRGLQLLFYSVGIGQISSEVPQNLSASRPQDRQFILSSKKLLLSDSGFYLCAWSVPQGNGANVLTFGAGSRLTVL.